This T cell receptor (beta chain) was found in a study of T cells in Graves' hyperthyroidism and ophthalmopathy. This clonotype showed up just a few times. CDR1 and CDR2 from the germline V gene are SGDLS and YYNGEE. The CDR3 is 14 amino acids. Trimming cost V 4 bases and J 9 bases, with 17 bases left between them. What was amplified from RNA transcripts were TCR beta CDR3 regions. HTBI primers were employed in a first-round RT-PCR of the TCR CDR3. A single record per CDR3 protein comes from TCRdb applying MiXCR to the multiplex PCR reads. In the table there are hundreds of thousands of distinct CDR3 sequences, 14% of which are singletons.

Sequencing was done on a sample of blood. J is TRBJ2-1 and V is TRBV9; TRBD2 is a possible D gene (6 bases). The sequence came from a woman in her forties with Graves' hyperthyroidism. CDR3 DNA sequence: TGTGCCAGCAGCCTAACAGGACTACCATCTGAGCAGTTCTTC. It yields the protein CASSLTGLPSEQFF.